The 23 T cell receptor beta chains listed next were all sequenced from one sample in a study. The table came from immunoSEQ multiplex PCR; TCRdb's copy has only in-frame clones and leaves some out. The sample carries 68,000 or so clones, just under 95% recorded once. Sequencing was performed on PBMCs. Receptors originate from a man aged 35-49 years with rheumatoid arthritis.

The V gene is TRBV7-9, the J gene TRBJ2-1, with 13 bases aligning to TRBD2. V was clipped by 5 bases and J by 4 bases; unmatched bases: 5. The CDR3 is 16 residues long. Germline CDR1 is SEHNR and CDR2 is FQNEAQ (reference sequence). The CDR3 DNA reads TGTGCCAGCAGCCCCCAACTAGCGGGAGGGTACAATGAGCAGTTCTTC. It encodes CASSPQLAGGYNEQFF.

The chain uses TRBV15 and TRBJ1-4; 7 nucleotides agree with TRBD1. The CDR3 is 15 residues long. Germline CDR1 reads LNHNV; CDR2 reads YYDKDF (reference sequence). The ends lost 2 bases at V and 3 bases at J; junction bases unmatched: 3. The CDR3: CATSRPDRANEKLFF. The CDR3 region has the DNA TGTGCCACCAGCAGACCCGACAGGGCTAATGAAAAACTGTTTTTT.

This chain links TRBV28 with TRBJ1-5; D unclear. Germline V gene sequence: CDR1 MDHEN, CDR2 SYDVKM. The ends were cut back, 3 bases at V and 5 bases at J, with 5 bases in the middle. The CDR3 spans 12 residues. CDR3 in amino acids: CASSLQYQPQHF. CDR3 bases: TGTGCCAGCAGTTTGCAGTATCAGCCCCAGCATTTT.

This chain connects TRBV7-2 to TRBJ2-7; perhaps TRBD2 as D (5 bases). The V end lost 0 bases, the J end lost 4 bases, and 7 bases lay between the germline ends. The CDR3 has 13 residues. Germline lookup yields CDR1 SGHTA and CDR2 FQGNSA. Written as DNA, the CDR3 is TGTGCCAGCAGCTTAGCCGAGGGTTACGAGCAGTACTTC. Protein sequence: CASSLAEGYEQYF.

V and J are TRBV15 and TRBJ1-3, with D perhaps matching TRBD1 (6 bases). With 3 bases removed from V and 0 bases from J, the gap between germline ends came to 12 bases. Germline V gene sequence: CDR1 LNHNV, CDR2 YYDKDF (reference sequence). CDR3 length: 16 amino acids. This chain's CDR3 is CATSSQQGHSGNTIYF. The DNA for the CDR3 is TGTGCCACCAGCAGCCAACAGGGTCACTCTGGAAACACCATATATTTT.

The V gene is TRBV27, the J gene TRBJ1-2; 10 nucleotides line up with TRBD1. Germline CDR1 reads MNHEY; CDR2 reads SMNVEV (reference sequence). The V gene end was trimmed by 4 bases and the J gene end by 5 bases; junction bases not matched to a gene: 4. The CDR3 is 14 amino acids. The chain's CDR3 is CASSSTGGRYGYTF. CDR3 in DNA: TGTGCCAGCAGTTCGACAGGGGGCAGGTATGGCTACACCTTC.

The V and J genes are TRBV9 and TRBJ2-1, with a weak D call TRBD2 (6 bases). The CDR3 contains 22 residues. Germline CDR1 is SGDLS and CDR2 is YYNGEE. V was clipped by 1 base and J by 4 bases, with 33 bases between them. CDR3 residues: CASSVSGQTGTRPFLKYNEQFF. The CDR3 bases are TGTGCCAGCAGCGTAAGTGGGCAGACCGGGACTCGACCGTTCCTGAAATACAATGAGCAGTTCTTC.

The CDR3 here is CASSSGLAGGPDTQYF. DNA of the CDR3: TGTGCCAGCAGCTCGGGACTAGCGGGAGGGCCCGATACGCAGTATTTT. J is TRBJ2-3 and V is TRBV7-3, with 16 bases lining up with TRBD2. The CDR3 spans 16 residues. CDR1 SGHTA and CDR2 FQGTGA come from the germline V gene. Trimming took 4 bases from V and 6 from J; bases not matched to a gene: 4. Drawing the rest from reference TRBV7-3 and TRBJ2-3, the complete variable domain is GAGVSQTPSNKVTEKGKYVELRCDPISGHTALYWYRQSLGQGPEFLIYFQGTGAADDSGLPNDRFFAVRPEGSVSTLKIQRTERGDSAVYLCASSSGLAGGPDTQYFGPGTRLTVL.

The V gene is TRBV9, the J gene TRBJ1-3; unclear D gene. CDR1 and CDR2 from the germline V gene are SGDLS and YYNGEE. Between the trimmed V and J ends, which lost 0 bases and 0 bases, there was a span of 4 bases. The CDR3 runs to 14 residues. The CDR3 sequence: CASSVEGSGNTIYF. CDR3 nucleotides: TGTGCCAGCAGCGTAGAAGGCTCTGGAAACACCATATATTTT.

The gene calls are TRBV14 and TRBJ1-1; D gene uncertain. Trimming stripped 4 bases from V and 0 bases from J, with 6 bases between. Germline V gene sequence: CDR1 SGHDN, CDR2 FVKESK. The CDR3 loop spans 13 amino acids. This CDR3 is CASSPSMNTEAFF. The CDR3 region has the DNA TGTGCCAGCAGCCCATCGATGAACACTGAAGCTTTCTTT. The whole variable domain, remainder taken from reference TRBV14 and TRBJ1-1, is EAGVTQFPSHSVIEKGQTVTLRCDPISGHDNLYWYRRVMGKEIKFLLHFVKESKQDESGMPNNRFLAERTGGTYSTLKVQPAELEDSGVYFCASSPSMNTEAFFGQGTRLTVV.

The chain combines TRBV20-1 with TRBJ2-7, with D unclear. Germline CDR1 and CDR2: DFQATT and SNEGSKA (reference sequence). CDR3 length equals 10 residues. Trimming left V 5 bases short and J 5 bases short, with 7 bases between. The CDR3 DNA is TGCAGTGCTCGGACCCACGAGCAGTACTTC. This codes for CSARTHEQYF.

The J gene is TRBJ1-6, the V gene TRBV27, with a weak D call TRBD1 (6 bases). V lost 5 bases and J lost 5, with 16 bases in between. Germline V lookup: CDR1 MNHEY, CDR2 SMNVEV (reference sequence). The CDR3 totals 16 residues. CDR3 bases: TGTGCCAGCAGTCCCGAATGGCAGGGGAATAATTCACCCCTCCACTTT. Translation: CASSPEWQGNNSPLHF.

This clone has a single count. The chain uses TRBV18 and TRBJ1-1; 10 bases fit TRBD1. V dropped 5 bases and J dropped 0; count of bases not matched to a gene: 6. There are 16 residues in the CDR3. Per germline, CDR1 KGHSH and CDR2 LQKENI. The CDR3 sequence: CASSERGTGVNTEAFF. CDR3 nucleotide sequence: TGTGCCAGCTCAGAGAGGGGGACAGGGGTGAACACTGAAGCTTTCTTT.

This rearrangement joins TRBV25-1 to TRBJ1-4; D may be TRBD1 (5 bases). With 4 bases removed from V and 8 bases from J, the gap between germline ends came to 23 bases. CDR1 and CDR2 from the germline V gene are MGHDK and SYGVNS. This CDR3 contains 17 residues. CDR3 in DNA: TGTGCCAGCAGTGCGAGACTAGGGACGGCGGAGGCCGAAAAACTGTTTTTT. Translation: CASSARLGTAEAEKLFF.

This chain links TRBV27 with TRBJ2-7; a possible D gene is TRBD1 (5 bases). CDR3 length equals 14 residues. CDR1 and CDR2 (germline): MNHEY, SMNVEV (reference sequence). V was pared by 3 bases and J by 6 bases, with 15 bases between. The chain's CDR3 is CASSFKDRPGEQYF. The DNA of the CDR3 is TGTGCCAGCAGTTTTAAAGACAGACCTGGCGAGCAGTACTTC.

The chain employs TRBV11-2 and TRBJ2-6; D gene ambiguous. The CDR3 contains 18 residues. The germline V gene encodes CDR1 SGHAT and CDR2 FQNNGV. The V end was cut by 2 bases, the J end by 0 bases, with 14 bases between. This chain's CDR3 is CASSLSHPVFSGANVLTF. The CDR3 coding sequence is TGTGCCAGCAGCTTATCCCACCCAGTATTCTCTGGGGCCAACGTCCTGACTTTC.

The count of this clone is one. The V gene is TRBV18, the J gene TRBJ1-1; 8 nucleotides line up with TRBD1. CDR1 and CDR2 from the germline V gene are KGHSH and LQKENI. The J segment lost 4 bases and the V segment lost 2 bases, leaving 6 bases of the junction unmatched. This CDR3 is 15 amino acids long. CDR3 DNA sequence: TGTGCCAGCTCACCAGGGGCAGGGGGCTTCACTGAAGCTTTCTTT. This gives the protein CASSPGAGGFTEAFF.

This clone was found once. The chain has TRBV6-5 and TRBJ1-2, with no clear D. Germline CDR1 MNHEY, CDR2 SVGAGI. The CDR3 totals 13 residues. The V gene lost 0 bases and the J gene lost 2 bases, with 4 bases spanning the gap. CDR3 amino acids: CASSYSRNYGYTF. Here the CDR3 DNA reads TGTGCCAGCAGTTACTCAAGAAACTATGGCTACACCTTC.

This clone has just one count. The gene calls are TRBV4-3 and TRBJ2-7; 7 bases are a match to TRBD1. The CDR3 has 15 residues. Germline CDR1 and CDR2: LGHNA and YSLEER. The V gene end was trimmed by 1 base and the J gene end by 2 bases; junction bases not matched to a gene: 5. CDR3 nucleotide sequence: TGCGCCAGCAGCCAAGGTCGGCAGGGGGCCTACGAGCAGTACTTC. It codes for CASSQGRQGAYEQYF.

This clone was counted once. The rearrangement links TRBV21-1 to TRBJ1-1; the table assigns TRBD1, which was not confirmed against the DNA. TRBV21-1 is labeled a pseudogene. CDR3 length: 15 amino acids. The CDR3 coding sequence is TGTGCCAGCAGCGGAACGGGACAAACGGGCACTGAAGCTTTCTTT. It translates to CASSGTGQTGTEAFF.

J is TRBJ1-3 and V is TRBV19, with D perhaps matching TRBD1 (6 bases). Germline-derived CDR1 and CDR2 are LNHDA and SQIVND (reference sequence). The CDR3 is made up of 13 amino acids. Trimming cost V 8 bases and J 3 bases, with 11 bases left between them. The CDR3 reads CASATGIGNTIYF. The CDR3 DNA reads TGTGCCAGTGCTACAGGGATTGGAAACACCATATATTTT.

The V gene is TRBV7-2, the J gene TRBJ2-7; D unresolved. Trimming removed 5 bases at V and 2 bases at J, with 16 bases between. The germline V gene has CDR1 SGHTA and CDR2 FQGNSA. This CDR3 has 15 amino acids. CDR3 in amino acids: CASSLGPQGAYEQYF. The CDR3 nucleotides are TGTGCCAGCAGCCTCGGACCCCAAGGCGCCTACGAGCAGTACTTC.

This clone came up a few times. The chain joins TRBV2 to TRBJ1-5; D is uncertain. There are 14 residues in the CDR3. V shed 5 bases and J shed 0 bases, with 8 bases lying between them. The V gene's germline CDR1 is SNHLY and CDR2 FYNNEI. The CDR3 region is CASSQIYSNQPQHF. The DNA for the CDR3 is TGTGCCAGCAGTCAGATTTATAGCAATCAGCCCCAGCATTTT.